Below are 6 T cell receptor beta chains sequenced from a single sample in a study of human T cells and chemical hapten exposure. Time point here: pre-sensitization, week 0. This sample's treatment: therapeutic diphenylcyclopropenone sensitization with weekly scalp DPC. TCRdb analysed the RACE reads with MiXCR anew, one entry per CDR3 protein. The table includes a few hundred thousand distinct CDR3 sequences, approximately 7.5% detected once. Here the sequenced sample was whole blood, taken in connection with sensitization to the hapten diphenylcyclopropenone (DPC). The receptor set was obtained from a man aged 18 to 29 with alopecia areata. Some clones in this sample may be carry-over from other donors' samples.

This clonotype was counted between two and nine times. The chain combines TRBV7-3 with TRBJ2-7; TRBD1 matches 8 bases. V shed 0 bases and J 7 bases; nucleotides not matched to a gene: 8. CDR1 and CDR2 (germline): SGHTA, FQGTGA. The CDR3 sequence is 15 residues long. CDR3 DNA sequence: TGTGCCAGCAGCTTAACAGGTCTAGGACAGGGAGAGCAGTACTTC. Translation: CASSLTGLGQGEQYF.

The V call is TRBV6-2 or TRBV6-3, the J call TRBJ1-1; possible D gene TRBD1, 5 bases. This CDR3 is built from 19 residues. Germline assignment: CDR1 MNHEY and CDR2 SVGEGT. Trimming took 3 bases from V and 3 from J, leaving 26 bases between them. Here the CDR3 reads CASSYDLAGQGWRYTEAFF. DNA for the CDR3: TGTGCCAGCAGTTATGACCTTGCGGGTCAGGGTTGGAGGTACACTGAAGCTTTCTTT.

This chain joins TRBV4-3 and TRBJ2-2; D ambiguous. The CDR3 consists of 16 residues. Per the germline V gene, CDR1 is LGHNA and CDR2 is YSLEER. Trimming took 4 bases from V and 0 from J, leaving 12 bases between them. The CDR3: CASSLAVEANTGELFF. The CDR3 nucleotides are TGCGCCAGCAGCCTTGCGGTGGAAGCGAACACCGGGGAGCTGTTTTTT.

In this sample, this clonotype turned up a few times. A read error may account for a junction end that differs from germline. The J gene is TRBJ1-1, the V gene TRBV12-3 or TRBV12-4, with D hard to call. The CDR3 is made up of 13 amino acids. DNA for the CDR3: TGTGCCAGCAGCTTAGCGGTCGGGGAGTCAGCTTTCTTT. Protein: CASSLAVGESAFF.

This chain joins TRBV6-1 and TRBJ2-5; D is possibly TRBD1 (6 bases). Looked up from germline, CDR1 is MNHNS and CDR2 is SASEGT. The CDR3 has 15 amino acids. Between the trimmed V and J ends, which lost 0 bases and 1 base, there was a span of 9 bases. CDR3 protein: CASSEAQGLQETQYF. The CDR3, as DNA: TGTGCCAGCAGTGAAGCACAGGGTCTCCAAGAGACCCAGTACTTC.

V gene TRBV6-4 combines with J gene TRBJ1-6; 8 bases map to TRBD1. The length of the CDR3 is 14 residues. With V trimmed by 5 bases and J by 7 bases, 4 bases remained unmatched. Germline V CDR1 and CDR2: MRHNA, SNTAGT. CDR3 in amino acids: CASSQGARNSPLHF. The CDR3 coding sequence is TGTGCCAGCAGTCAGGGGGCGAGGAATTCACCCCTCCACTTT.